The T cell receptor (beta chain) under discussion was sequenced for a study of shared clonotypes between healthy human individuals. Study-wide findings and caveats: The study found lower generation probabilities in non-shared clonotypes than in those shared by all four donors. Researchers sampled only blood; tissue repertoires likely differ.

Sequencing was performed with immunoSEQ multiplex PCR; in TCRdb, only in-frame clones are kept and a portion is missing. Of about 730,000 clones listed, over 55% are singletons. Germline V gene sequence: CDR1 MDHEN, CDR2 SYDVKM. The V end was cut by 2 bases, the J end by 0 bases, with 11 bases between. This CDR3 region has 15 residues. Points on this clone: Antigen specificity is unknown.

The receptor comes from a woman aged 25 to 39 in good health. The rearrangement uses TRBV28 and TRBJ2-7; no reliable D call. The sequenced sample consisted of memory CD4+ T cells sorted from blood. The subset was: CD45RA-negative fraction. The CDR3 reads CASSLPGKLSYEQYF. In nucleotides, the CDR3 is TGTGCCAGCAGTTTACCAGGCAAGCTCTCCTACGAGCAGTACTTC.